These T cell receptor beta chains were read from a single sample in a study of control samples from healthy donors and cancer patients. Profiling relied on immunoSEQ multiplex PCR, and the TCRdb table lists in-frame clones only, not all of them. The sample lists 130,000 or so clones, about 90% occurring once. Sequencing was done on a sample of blood. These receptors were collected from a man younger than 30 in good health. Each CDR3 is given with its conserved first and last residue. The D gene is left open where the match is weak. Expanded clones get a size class; other rows say once, few or many, or leave the size out.

cdr3_nt,cdr3_aa,j_call,clone_size,d_call,v_call
TGTGCCACCAGTGACCCCCGGGCGGAGGCCAAAAACATTCAGTACTTC,CATSDPRAEAKNIQYF,TRBJ2-4,.,.,TRBV24-1
TGTGCCAGCAGCTTAGCCAGGGGGGGTCAGCCCCAGCATTTT,CASSLARGGQPQHF,TRBJ1-5,.,TRBD1,TRBV7-2
TGCGCCAGCAGCCAAGATGAGGGGAACTCCCCCAATGAGCAGTTCTTC,CASSQDEGNSPNEQFF,TRBJ2-1,.,.,TRBV4-3
TGTGCCAGCAGCGCGGACAGTAACTATGGCTACACCTTC,CASSADSNYGYTF,TRBJ1-2,.,.,TRBV9
TGTGCCAGCAGTGCCTCCGGGACAGCGAACACTGAAGCTTTCTTT,CASSASGTANTEAFF,TRBJ1-1,.,TRBD1,TRBV2
TGTGCCAGCAGTTACGACACCAAAGGTAGCTACACCTTC,CASSYDTKGSYTF,TRBJ1-2,.,.,TRBV6-6
TGTGCCAGTAGTATAGCCCTACAGGGAACTTTCTTT,CASSIALQGTFF,TRBJ1-1,.,.,TRBV19
TGCGCCAGCAGCTTGGCGGGGAGGGGCACAGATACGCAGTATTTT,CASSLAGRGTDTQYF,TRBJ2-3,.,TRBD2,TRBV5-1
TGTGCCAGCAGTGTAACAGGGAAGCAGTTCTTC,CASSVTGKQFF,TRBJ2-1,.,.,TRBV12-3/TRBV12-4
TGTGCCAGCAGCTTAGTAGGGCAGCCAAATCAGCCCCAGCATTTT,CASSLVGQPNQPQHF,TRBJ1-5,.,.,TRBV7-8
TGTGCCAGCACCCCCGATCTCGGGCATACCGGTGGAGAGACCCAGTACTTC,CASTPDLGHTGGETQYF,TRBJ2-5,once,.,TRBV28
TGCGCCAGCAGCCCGCGCACGCCTGGCTCTGGAAACACCATATATTTT,CASSPRTPGSGNTIYF,TRBJ1-3,few,.,TRBV5-1
TGTGCCAGCAGCGCCCAGAAAACCACAGGGGCCACTAATGAAAAACTGTTTTTT,CASSAQKTTGATNEKLFF,TRBJ1-4,.,TRBD1,TRBV13
TGTGCCAGCAGTGAAGGCAACCAGGGGGTTCGGTTCACTGAAGCTTTCTTT,CASSEGNQGVRFTEAFF,TRBJ1-1,.,TRBD1,TRBV2
TGCGCCAGCAGCCAAGATTTGGAGGGGCCAACCGGGGAGCTGTTTTTT,CASSQDLEGPTGELFF,TRBJ2-2,once,.,TRBV4-1
TGTGCCAGCAAAGACGGACCCACCCCCAATCAGCCCCAGCATTTT,CASKDGPTPNQPQHF,TRBJ1-5,.,.,TRBV2
TGTGCCAGCAGCGTACAGGAGGTCACTGAAGCTTTCTTT,CASSVQEVTEAFF,TRBJ1-1,.,.,TRBV9
TGCAGCGTTGAGGCGGACAGGCCACTAACTAACTATGGCTACACCTTC,CSVEADRPLTNYGYTF,TRBJ1-2,.,TRBD1,TRBV29-1
TGTGCCAGCAGCTCCTTAGCGGGGGCCAACACCGGGGAGCTGTTTTTT,CASSSLAGANTGELFF,TRBJ2-2,.,TRBD2,TRBV5-4
TGTGCCAGCAGCTCATCACCAGCAGAACTTACCTACAATGAGCAGTTCTTC,CASSSSPAELTYNEQFF,TRBJ2-1,.,.,TRBV7-9
TGTGCCAGCAGCTTAAGCATGGGGGCGAGCGAGCAGTTCTTC,CASSLSMGASEQFF,TRBJ2-1,.,.,TRBV11-2
TGCGCCAGCAGCCAAGTGACAGGGCGGTTCGCCTATAATTCACCCCTCCACTTT,CASSQVTGRFAYNSPLHF,TRBJ1-6,.,TRBD1,TRBV4-1
TGTGCCAGCAGTGAATCGGAAGGGACTCCTTATGGCTACACCTTC,CASSESEGTPYGYTF,TRBJ1-2,.,.,TRBV6-1
TGTGCCAGCAGCTTGGGTGGGGACAATGAGCAGTTCTTC,CASSLGGDNEQFF,TRBJ2-1,.,.,TRBV5-6
TGTGCCAGCAGCTTAGTCGGCCAAAACACTGAAGCTTTCTTT,CASSLVGQNTEAFF,TRBJ1-1,.,.,TRBV7-2
TGTGCCAGCAGTTTAAGACAGGGGCCAACTAACTCCTACGAGCAGTACTTC,CASSLRQGPTNSYEQYF,TRBJ2-7,.,TRBD1,TRBV28
TGTGCCAGCAGCCAAGATTTTCCGCGGTCCTCCTATAATTCACCCCTCCACTTT,CASSQDFPRSSYNSPLHF,TRBJ1-6,.,.,TRBV4-2
TGTGCCAGTAGTATAACCGGGGGCGGTGGAAACACCATATATTTT,CASSITGGGGNTIYF,TRBJ1-3,.,.,TRBV19
TGTGCCAGCAAACTGGCGGGACAGGGGCTCTATGGCTACACCTTC,CASKLAGQGLYGYTF,TRBJ1-2,.,TRBD1,TRBV28
TGTGCCTGGACCACTGGAGGGAGTGAAGCTTTCTTT,CAWTTGGSEAFF,TRBJ1-1,.,.,TRBV30
TGTGCCAGCAGCCTCCCCGGAGTGGGAACCGGGGAGCTGTTTTTT,CASSLPGVGTGELFF,TRBJ2-2,.,.,TRBV7-3
TGTGCCAGCAGCTTAGCACCCGGTGCATCCTACGAGCAGTACTTC,CASSLAPGASYEQYF,TRBJ2-7,.,.,TRBV7-2
TGTGCCAGCAGCCGGAGGCGGGGGGGCCAGGTCGGGGAGCTGTTTTTT,CASSRRRGGQVGELFF,TRBJ2-2,.,TRBD2,TRBV5-6
TGTGCCAGCAGTTATGTCTCCGACACTGAAGCTTTCTTT,CASSYVSDTEAFF,TRBJ1-1,.,.,TRBV6-5
TGTGCCAGCAGCTTAGCCGGGACTAGCGGGTACCAAGAGACCCAGTACTTC,CASSLAGTSGYQETQYF,TRBJ2-5,.,TRBD2,TRBV7-2
TGTGCCAGCAGCTTAATCGATGCGGCACAAGAGACCCAGTACTTC,CASSLIDAAQETQYF,TRBJ2-5,.,.,TRBV7-2
TGTGCCATCAGTGACACCTTAAATCAGCCCCAGCATTTT,CAISDTLNQPQHF,TRBJ1-5,.,.,TRBV10-3
TGTGCCAGCAGCCCCGACCCGACAGGAGCCCAGTACTTC,CASSPDPTGAQYF,TRBJ2-5,.,.,TRBV9
TGCGCCAGCAGCCAAGGGGACATTGAGAACACCATATATTTT,CASSQGDIENTIYF,TRBJ1-3,few,.,TRBV4-1
TGTGCCAGCAGCCCGAATTGGGGAGCGGGGGGGCCAATTGAGCAGTTCTTC,CASSPNWGAGGPIEQFF,TRBJ2-1,once,TRBD2,TRBV9